The rows below give T cell receptor beta chains drawn from one sample of a study of OX40 agonist ivuxolimab in advanced cancers. Sequencing used immunoSEQ multiplex PCR; TCRdb keeps in-frame clones, though not all of them. Of approximately 98,000 clones listed, less than 95% are singletons. The input for sequencing was CD4+ or CD8+ T cells sorted from blood, taken in a trial of the OX40 agonist ivuxolimab. All receptors derive from an adult with an advanced solid tumor such as melanoma, head and neck, liver or kidney cancer. Both conserved end residues are part of each CDR3. A D gene is named only where the DNA matches it firmly. Expanded clones get a size class; other rows say once, few or many, or leave the size out.

size,J,D,V,DNA,CDR3
.,TRBJ1-6,.,TRBV9,TGTGCCAGCAGCGTCTCAATATTTAGGATGAAGGGGCAGGGACCCTCCTATAATTCACCCCTCCACTTT,CASSVSIFRMKGQGPSYNSPLHF
.,TRBJ2-2,.,TRBV9,TGTGCCAGCAGGCCCGGGTGGGGCACCGGGGAGCTGTTTTTT,CASRPGWGTGELFF
.,TRBJ1-1,TRBD1,TRBV5-1,TGCGCCAGCCCACACCGAAGGACAGGGAACACTGAAGCTTTCTTT,CASPHRRTGNTEAFF
.,TRBJ2-1,.,TRBV29-1,TGCAGCGTTGCGGGTATCATGGGCAATGAGCAGTTCTTC,CSVAGIMGNEQFF
once,TRBJ1-4,.,TRBV5-1,TGCGCCAGCAGCGACACGAATGAAAAACTGTTTTTT,CASSDTNEKLFF
.,TRBJ2-6,.,TRBV19,TGTGCCAGTACACTAGGGAGGAGCTCTGGGGCCAACGTCCTGACTTTC,CASTLGRSSGANVLTF
.,TRBJ1-4,.,TRBV29-1,TGCAGCACCCTGCCGTTGGAAAAACTGTTTTTT,CSTLPLEKLFF
few,TRBJ2-2,TRBD1,TRBV30,TGTGCCTGGAGTGTAGGGGGCAGCGGGGAGCTGTTTTTT,CAWSVGGSGELFF
.,TRBJ1-1,.,TRBV7-7,TGTGCTAGCAGCTTAGACGAGACCACTGAAGCTTTCTTT,CASSLDETTEAFF
.,TRBJ2-3,.,TRBV5-1,TGCGCCAGCAGCGGCCCGGAGGCGGATACGCAGTATTTT,CASSGPEADTQYF
.,TRBJ1-3,.,TRBV6-5,TGTGCCAGCAGCAGAGGAAACACCATATATTTT,CASSRGNTIYF
.,TRBJ2-5,TRBD2,TRBV19,TGTGCCAGTAGGGGGGGGACTGAGACCCAGTACTTC,CASRGGTETQYF
once,TRBJ2-7,.,TRBV7-9,TGTGCCAGCAGCCCTGGACAGTACTCCTACGAGCAGTACTTC,CASSPGQYSYEQYF
.,TRBJ2-5,.,TRBV7-9,TGTGCCAGCAGCTTGTTGTCACAGAAAGAGACCCAGTACTTC,CASSLLSQKETQYF
.,TRBJ2-3,.,TRBV5-5,TGTGCCAGCAGCTTGGAAAGGGTAACAGATACGCAGTATTTT,CASSLERVTDTQYF
.,TRBJ1-1,.,TRBV2,TGTGCCAGCAGTCCGAGCTTAATGACAGTCGAAGCTTTCTTT,CASSPSLMTVEAFF
few,TRBJ1-2,.,TRBV11-2,TGTGCCAGCAGCTTAAACCCAGGGGCATATGGCTACACCTTC,CASSLNPGAYGYTF
.,TRBJ2-6,.,TRBV7-9,TGTGCCAGCAGCGAGCACAGCCTCTCTGGGGCCAACGTCCTGACTTTC,CASSEHSLSGANVLTF
.,TRBJ2-7,TRBD2,TRBV30,TGTGCCTGGAGTGTCGGCGGGAGTTCCTACGAGCAGTACTTC,CAWSVGGSSYEQYF
.,TRBJ1-4,TRBD1,TRBV27,TGTGCCAGCAGGGGGACAGTTAATAATGAAAAACTGTTTTTT,CASRGTVNNEKLFF
once,TRBJ2-1,.,TRBV27,TGTGCCAGTCGACCGGCGGGCCCTTTGATCGAGCAGTTCTTC,CASRPAGPLIEQFF
.,TRBJ2-1,TRBD2,TRBV27,TGTGCCAGCACCCCGGGACTAGCGGGAGGGCCGTCATTGAATGAGCAGTTCTTC,CASTPGLAGGPSLNEQFF
.,TRBJ2-2,.,TRBV7-2,TGTGCCAGCACCCCCTTCTCCAGCGGGGAGCTGTTTTTT,CASTPFSSGELFF
.,TRBJ1-2,TRBD1,TRBV11-3,TGTGCCAGCAGCTTTGACAGGGGCTATGGCTACACCTTC,CASSFDRGYGYTF
.,TRBJ2-7,.,TRBV5-1,TGCGCCAGCAGCTTGGTTTGGTCGCAGACAAGCTCCTACGAGCAGTACTTC,CASSLVWSQTSSYEQYF
.,TRBJ2-1,.,TRBV11-2,TGTGCCAGCAGCTTAGTAGCTAGCGTGGGGTACAATGAGCAGTTCTTC,CASSLVASVGYNEQFF